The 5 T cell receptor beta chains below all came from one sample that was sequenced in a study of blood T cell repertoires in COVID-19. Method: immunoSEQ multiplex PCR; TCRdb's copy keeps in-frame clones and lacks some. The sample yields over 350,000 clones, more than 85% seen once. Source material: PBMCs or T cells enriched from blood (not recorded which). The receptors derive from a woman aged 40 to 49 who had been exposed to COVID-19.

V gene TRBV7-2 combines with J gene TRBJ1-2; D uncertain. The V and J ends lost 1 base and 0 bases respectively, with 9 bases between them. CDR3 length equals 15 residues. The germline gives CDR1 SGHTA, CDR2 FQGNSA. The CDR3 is CASSLEGTANYGYTF. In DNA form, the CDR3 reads TGTGCCAGCAGCTTAGAAGGCACAGCTAACTATGGCTACACCTTC.

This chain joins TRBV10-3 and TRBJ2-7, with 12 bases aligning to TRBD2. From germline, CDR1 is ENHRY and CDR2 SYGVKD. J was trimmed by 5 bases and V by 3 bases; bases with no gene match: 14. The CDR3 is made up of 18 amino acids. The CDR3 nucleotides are TGTGCCATCAGTGAATCCGCCGGGACTAGCGGGCCCAGGGACGAGCAGTACTTC. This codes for CAISESAGTSGPRDEQYF.

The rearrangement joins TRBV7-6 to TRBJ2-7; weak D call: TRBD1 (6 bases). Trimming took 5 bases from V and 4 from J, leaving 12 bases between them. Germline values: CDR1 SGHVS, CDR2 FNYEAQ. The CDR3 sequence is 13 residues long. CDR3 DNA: TGTGCCAGCAGCGGCCAAACAGGGTACGAGCAGTACTTC. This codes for CASSGQTGYEQYF.

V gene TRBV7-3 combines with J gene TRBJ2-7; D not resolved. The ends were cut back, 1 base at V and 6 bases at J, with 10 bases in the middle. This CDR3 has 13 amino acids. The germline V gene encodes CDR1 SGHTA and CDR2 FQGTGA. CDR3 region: CASSLNSLSEQYF. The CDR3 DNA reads TGTGCCAGCAGCTTAAACTCCCTATCCGAGCAGTACTTC.

CDR3 loop: CASRTTGDFSYEQYF. In nucleotides, the CDR3 is TGTGCCAGCAGAACTACAGGGGACTTCTCCTACGAGCAGTACTTC. The chain couples TRBV7-2 to TRBJ2-7, with D perhaps TRBD1 (7 bases). CDR1 is SGHTA, CDR2 FQGNSA, per germline. V lost 6 bases to trimming and J lost 0 bases, with 15 bases between them. The CDR3 is 15 amino acids.